Detailed here is one TCR beta chain. Unmatched junction bases numbered 7, after V lost 7 bases and J lost 4 bases. The germline V gene has CDR1 SGHDT and CDR2 YYEEEE. The CDR3 sequence is 14 residues long. This record comes from a study of cytomegalovirus exposure and HLA in healthy donors. Primers: 60 Vbeta forward and 13 Jbeta reverse. Profiled with immunoSEQ multiplex PCR; TCRdb holds only in-frame clones, not every one. The repertoire has approximately 170,000 clones, about 76% of them found once; the top ten carry around 2.5%. This chain joins TRBV5-6 and TRBJ1-2, with 10 positions matching TRBD1. The sequencing sample was made of PBMCs. The clonotype comes from a woman aged 40 to 50 in good health and CMV-seropositive. The DNA for the CDR3 is TGTGCCAGCCGCCAGACAGGGGGCCTCTATGGCTACACCTTC. It specifies CASRQTGGLYGYTF.